The rows below give T cell receptor beta chains drawn from one sample of a study of beta chain features in type 1 diabetes. Clones were sequenced by immunoSEQ multiplex PCR, and TCRdb holds only the in-frame ones, with some missing. The sample includes 250,000 or so clones, roughly 20% of them seen just once. The specimen was naive CD4+ T cells from blood. These receptor sequences come from a woman between 40 and 55 years old with type 1 diabetes. Each CDR3 is given with its conserved first and last residue. D genes are given only for firm matches. Size tells how often a clone was seen (once, few, many) or the class of an expanded clone, and some rows leave it out.

d_call: TRBD1; v_call: TRBV14; clone_size: few; cdr3_length: 14; j_call: TRBJ1-2; cdr3_nt: TGTGCCAGCAGCCATAGGCGGACAGGGGATGGCTACACCTTC; cdr3_aa: CASSHRRTGDGYTF
d_call: NA; v_call: TRBV7-3; clone_size: NA; cdr3_length: 13; j_call: TRBJ1-2; cdr3_nt: TGTGCCAGCAGCCCTGACATGGGGAGAGGCTACACCTTC; cdr3_aa: CASSPDMGRGYTF
d_call: NA; v_call: TRBV9; clone_size: few; cdr3_length: 14; j_call: TRBJ2-1; cdr3_nt: TGTGCCAGCAGCGGGGAGCGGATCTACAATGAGCAGTTCTTC; cdr3_aa: CASSGERIYNEQFF
d_call: NA; v_call: TRBV7-9; clone_size: few; cdr3_length: 15; j_call: TRBJ2-1; cdr3_nt: TGTGCCAGCACCCCCCTCGGACTGGGCCTCAATGAGCAGTTCTTC; cdr3_aa: CASTPLGLGLNEQFF
d_call: NA; v_call: TRBV7-2; clone_size: NA; cdr3_length: 14; j_call: TRBJ2-3; cdr3_nt: TGTGCCAGCAGCGTCGGCCTAGCGACAGATACGCAGTATTTT; cdr3_aa: CASSVGLATDTQYF
d_call: NA; v_call: TRBV29-1; clone_size: few; cdr3_length: 12; j_call: TRBJ1-5; cdr3_nt: TGCAGCGTTGGTGAGGGAGACCAGCCCCAGCATTTT; cdr3_aa: CSVGEGDQPQHF
d_call: NA; v_call: TRBV6-5; clone_size: NA; cdr3_length: 14; j_call: TRBJ1-5; cdr3_nt: TGTGCCAGCAGAGTGGGGGGTAGCAATCAGCCCCAGCATTTT; cdr3_aa: CASRVGGSNQPQHF
d_call: NA; v_call: TRBV30; clone_size: NA; cdr3_length: 13; j_call: TRBJ1-1; cdr3_nt: TGTGCCTGGAGTGCGGGGATGAACACTGAAGCTTTCTTT; cdr3_aa: CAWSAGMNTEAFF
d_call: TRBD2; v_call: TRBV29-1; clone_size: NA; cdr3_length: 13; j_call: TRBJ2-7; cdr3_nt: TGCAGAGCCCGGACTAGCGGTCCCTACGAGCAGTACTTC; cdr3_aa: CRARTSGPYEQYF
d_call: NA; v_call: TRBV4-1; clone_size: NA; cdr3_length: 14; j_call: TRBJ2-3; cdr3_nt: TGCGCCAGCAGCCAAGGAGGGAGTACAGATACGCAGTATTTT; cdr3_aa: CASSQGGSTDTQYF
d_call: NA; v_call: TRBV7-9; clone_size: NA; cdr3_length: 14; j_call: TRBJ1-5; cdr3_nt: TGTGCCAGCAGTGCCGCCGGGAGGAATCAGCCCCAGCATTTT; cdr3_aa: CASSAAGRNQPQHF
d_call: NA; v_call: TRBV7-2; clone_size: few; cdr3_length: 14; j_call: TRBJ2-7; cdr3_nt: TGTGCCAGCAGCTTAGGTCTAGATACCTACGAGCAGTACTTC; cdr3_aa: CASSLGLDTYEQYF
d_call: TRBD1; v_call: TRBV2; clone_size: NA; cdr3_length: 15; j_call: TRBJ2-3; cdr3_nt: TGTGCCAGCAGTTGGGACAGGATTTCTACAGATACGCAGTATTTT; cdr3_aa: CASSWDRISTDTQYF
d_call: NA; v_call: TRBV29-1; clone_size: few; cdr3_length: 13; j_call: TRBJ1-3; cdr3_nt: TGCAGCGTTGGTGTGCGAGAGCGAAACACCATATATTTT; cdr3_aa: CSVGVRERNTIYF
d_call: NA; v_call: TRBV5-1; clone_size: NA; cdr3_length: 12; j_call: TRBJ1-1; cdr3_nt: TGCGCCAGCAGCTTGCAGGACACTGAAGCTTTCTTT; cdr3_aa: CASSLQDTEAFF
d_call: NA; v_call: TRBV5-1; clone_size: few; cdr3_length: 17; j_call: TRBJ2-3; cdr3_nt: TGCGCCAGCAGGCCTAGTATTAGGAGTTACGGCACAGATACGCAGTATTTT; cdr3_aa: CASRPSIRSYGTDTQYF
d_call: NA; v_call: TRBV5-1; clone_size: NA; cdr3_length: 18; j_call: TRBJ2-6; cdr3_nt: TGCGCCAGCAGCTTCGGACTTTTACCATCCTCTGGGGCCAACGTCCTGACTTTC; cdr3_aa: CASSFGLLPSSGANVLTF